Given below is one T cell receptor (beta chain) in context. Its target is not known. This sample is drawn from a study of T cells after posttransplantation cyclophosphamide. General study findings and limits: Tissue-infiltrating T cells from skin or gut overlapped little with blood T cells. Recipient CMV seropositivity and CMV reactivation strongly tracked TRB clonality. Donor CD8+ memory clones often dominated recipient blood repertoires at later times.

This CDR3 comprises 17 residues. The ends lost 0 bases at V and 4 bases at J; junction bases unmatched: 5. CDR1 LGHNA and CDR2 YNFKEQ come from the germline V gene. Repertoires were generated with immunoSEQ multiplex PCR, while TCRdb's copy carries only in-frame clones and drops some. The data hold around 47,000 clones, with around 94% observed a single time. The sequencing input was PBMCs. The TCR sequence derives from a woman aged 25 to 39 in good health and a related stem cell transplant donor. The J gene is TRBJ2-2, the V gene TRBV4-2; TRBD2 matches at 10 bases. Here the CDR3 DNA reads TGTGCCAGCAGCCAAGAGGAAAGCGGGGGGGCCACCGGGGAGCTGTTTTTT. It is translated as CASSQEESGGATGELFF.